This is a list of T cell receptor beta chains from one sample in a study of blood T cell repertoires in COVID-19. The method was immunoSEQ multiplex PCR; TCRdb's version includes in-frame clones alone and lacks a portion of them. The sample records about 170,000 clones, almost 85% being singletons. What was sequenced was peripheral blood. These receptors were taken from a woman older than 75 with COVID-19, enrolled during active disease. The CDR3 runs from the conserved cysteine through the conserved F or W. D genes are given only for firm matches. Some rows mark clone size as missing; the rest say once, few, many or name a class of expanded clone.

TRBD1 | - | TRBJ2-7 | TRBV10-3 | TGTGCCATCAGTGAAAGACAGGGCTCCTACGAGCAGTACTTC | CAISERQGSYEQYF
- | few | TRBJ2-7 | TRBV5-6 | TGTGCCAGCAGCTTGGCCGGGGCGGGAAAGGTCTACGAGCAGTACTTC | CASSLAGAGKVYEQYF
TRBD1 | - | TRBJ2-5 | TRBV10-1 | TGCGCCAGCAGTGGCCTGGACAGGGGCCAAGAGACCCAGTACTTC | CASSGLDRGQETQYF
- | - | TRBJ2-2 | TRBV12-2 | TGTGCAAGTCGCTTAGCGATACTACTAGCGGACACCGGGGAGCTGTTTTTT | CASRLAILLADTGELFF
TRBD2 | - | TRBJ2-1 | TRBV20-1 | TGCAGTGCTAGTGGTGGGACTAGCGGGAGGGCGGGGTTTGATGAGCAGTTCTTC | CSASGGTSGRAGFDEQFF
TRBD2 | once | TRBJ2-5 | TRBV7-2 | TGTGCCAGCAGCTTAGGGCCTAGCGGGGGTGGGCAAGAGACCCAGTACTTC | CASSLGPSGGGQETQYF
TRBD2 | - | TRBJ2-1 | TRBV7-9 | TGTGCCAGCAGCCCTCCGGGACTAATCTACAATGAGCAGTTCTTC | CASSPPGLIYNEQFF
TRBD1 | - | TRBJ2-3 | TRBV6-2/TRBV6-3 | TGTGCCAGCAGTTACGCTTCCGGGACAGGGCGCACAGATACGCAGTATTTT | CASSYASGTGRTDTQYF
- | - | TRBJ1-1 | TRBV19 | TGTGCCAGTAGTATTCAGGCAGGGGTGAACACTGAAGCTTTCTTT | CASSIQAGVNTEAFF
- | - | TRBJ2-5 | TRBV7-2 | TGTGCCAGCAGCCCGCCCCGAGGACAATTATTGGGGGAGACCCAGTACTTC | CASSPPRGQLLGETQYF
- | - | TRBJ2-7 | TRBV7-2 | TGTGCCAGCAGCTCCCAGCGTGTCAGCGAGCAGTACTTC | CASSSQRVSEQYF
TRBD1 | - | TRBJ2-7 | TRBV25-1 | TGTGCCAGCAGTGACCCGGGACAGCCCTACGAGCAGTACTTC | CASSDPGQPYEQYF
TRBD2 | - | TRBJ2-7 | TRBV20-1 | TGCAGTGCTAGTCCCCCGGGACTAGCGGGGGTTCAGTACTTC | CSASPPGLAGVQYF
TRBD1 | - | TRBJ2-5 | TRBV15 | TGTGCCACCAGCCCTATAAGGGACAGCGCCCAAGAGACCCAGTACTTC | CATSPIRDSAQETQYF
- | - | TRBJ1-1 | TRBV19 | TGTGCCAGTAGTATCCGGGGTAAGAACACTGAAGCTTTCTTT | CASSIRGKNTEAFF
- | - | TRBJ1-2 | TRBV14 | TGTGCCAGCAGCCAAGGAGGGACATTCTATGGCTACACCTTC | CASSQGGTFYGYTF
- | once | TRBJ1-5 | TRBV4-1 | TGCGCCAGCAGTCCACGAGGGGAGGGTTATAGCAATCAGCCCCAGCATTTT | CASSPRGEGYSNQPQHF